This TCR beta chain was sequenced for a study of T cell repertoires in cytomegalovirus infection (dated by TCRdb to the late 2010s). Concerning the study at large: Donor HLA type was relevant to the analysis, as public TCR beta signatures indicated carriage of CMV infection together with the matching HLA type.

What the authors observed across the whole study: Cumulative frequency of public TCR beta family members discriminated carriers of CMV infection plus the relevant HLA type in this cohort and an independent roughly 340-donor cohort. In the ex vivo response, HLA-C-restricted CMV-specific TCR beta clonotypes were dominant, and in two of eight donors the single most frequent clonotype came from this HLA-C-restricted group.

Sequenced on an Illumina HiSeq 1500. Through fastp at Q25 and MiXCR, TCRdb rebuilt clones from the public reads, retaining in-frame beta chains. Each entry merges the rows of one CDR3 protein and shows their most common DNA and genes. The sample includes a few hundred thousand distinct CDR3 sequences, with 15% to 20% observed a single time. The ten largest clones capture about 12% of the sample. This clonotype was counted at least ten times. Its cognate antigen has yet to be identified. Qualities for individual bases were not recorded, and no much larger clone is one base off. Its CDR3 holds 13 amino acids, cysteine through phenylalanine. CDR3 DNA only is kept here, 39 bases in frame from base 1. Looking up the germline V gene yields CDR1 SGHTA and CDR2 FQGNSA. Relative to germline, V is 5 bases shorter and J is 5 bases shorter, with 10 bases between their ends.

The sequence links TRBV7-2 to TRBJ2-1; the D gene is unclear. Material: PBMCs. The clonotype comes from a human donor in good health (CMV status not recorded). Some clones in this sample may be carry-over from other donors' samples. The bases read TGTGCCAGCAGCCCGACCCTCCACAATGAGCAGTTCTTC. Translated, this gives CASSPTLHNEQFF.